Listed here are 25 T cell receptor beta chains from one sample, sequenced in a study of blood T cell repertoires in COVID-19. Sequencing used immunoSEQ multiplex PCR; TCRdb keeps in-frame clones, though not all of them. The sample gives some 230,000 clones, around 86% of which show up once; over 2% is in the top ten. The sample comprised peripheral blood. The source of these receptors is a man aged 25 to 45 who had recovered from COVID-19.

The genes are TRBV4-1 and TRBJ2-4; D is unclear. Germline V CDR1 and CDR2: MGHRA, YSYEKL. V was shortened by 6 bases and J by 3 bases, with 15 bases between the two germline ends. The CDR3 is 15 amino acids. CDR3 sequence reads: CASSDTQIGKNIQYF. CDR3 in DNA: TGCGCCAGCAGTGACACTCAGATAGGCAAAAACATTCAGTACTTC.

CDR3 coding DNA: TGTGCCAGCAGTGAAGTGGGCAGGGAAAACTACGAGCAGTACTTC. The encoded protein is CASSEVGRENYEQYF. The rearrangement links TRBV25-1 to TRBJ2-7; weak D call: TRBD1 (5 bases). The CDR3 has 15 amino acids. The V end lost 2 bases, the J end lost 3 bases, and 14 bases lay between the germline ends. The germline V gene encodes CDR1 MGHDK and CDR2 SYGVNS.

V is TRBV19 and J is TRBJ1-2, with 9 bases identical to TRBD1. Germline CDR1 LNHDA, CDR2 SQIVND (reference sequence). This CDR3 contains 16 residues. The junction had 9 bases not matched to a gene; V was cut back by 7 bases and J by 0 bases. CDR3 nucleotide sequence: TGTGCCAGTACAGAGACAGGGGGTTTTACTAACTATGGCTACACCTTC. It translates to CASTETGGFTNYGYTF.

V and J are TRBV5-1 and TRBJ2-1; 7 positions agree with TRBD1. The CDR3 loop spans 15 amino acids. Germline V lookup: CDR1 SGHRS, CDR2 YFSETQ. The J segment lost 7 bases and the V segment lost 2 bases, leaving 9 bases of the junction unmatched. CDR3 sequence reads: CASSFTGDVGNEQFF. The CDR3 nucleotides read TGCGCCAGCAGCTTTACAGGGGACGTTGGAAATGAGCAGTTCTTC.

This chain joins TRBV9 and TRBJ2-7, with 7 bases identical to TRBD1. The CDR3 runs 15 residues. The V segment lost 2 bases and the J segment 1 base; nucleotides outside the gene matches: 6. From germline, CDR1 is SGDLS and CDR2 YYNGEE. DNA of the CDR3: TGTGCCAGCAGCGTCGAGGGGGCGACGTCCTACGAGCAGTACTTC. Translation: CASSVEGATSYEQYF.

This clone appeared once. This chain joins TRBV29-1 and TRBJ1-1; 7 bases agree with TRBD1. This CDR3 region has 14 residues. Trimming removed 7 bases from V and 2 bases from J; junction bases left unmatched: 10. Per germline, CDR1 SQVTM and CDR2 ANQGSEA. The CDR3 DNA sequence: TGCAGCGCCAGACGACAGGGTCGTAACACTGAAGCTTTCTTT. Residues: CSARRQGRNTEAFF.

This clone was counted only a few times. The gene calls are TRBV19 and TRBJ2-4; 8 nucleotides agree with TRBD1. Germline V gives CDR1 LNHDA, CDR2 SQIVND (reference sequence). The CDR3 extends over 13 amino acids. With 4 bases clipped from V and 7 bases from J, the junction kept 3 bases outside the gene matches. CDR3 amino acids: CASSRRTGNIQYF. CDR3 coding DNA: TGTGCCAGTAGTAGGAGGACAGGGAACATTCAGTACTTC.

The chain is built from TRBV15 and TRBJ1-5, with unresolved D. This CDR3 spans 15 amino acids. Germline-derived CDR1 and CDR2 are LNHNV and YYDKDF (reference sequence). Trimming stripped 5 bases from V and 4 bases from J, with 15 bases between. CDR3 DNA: TGTGCCACCAGCTCTGGAAAAACGGGGAATCAGCCCCAGCATTTT. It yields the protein CATSSGKTGNQPQHF.

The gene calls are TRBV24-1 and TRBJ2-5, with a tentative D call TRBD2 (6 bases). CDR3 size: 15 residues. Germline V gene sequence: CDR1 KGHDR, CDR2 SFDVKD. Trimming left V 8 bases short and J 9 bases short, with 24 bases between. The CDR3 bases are TGTGCCACCAAATCCTGGGACTGCAGAATCCAATCCCAGTACTTC. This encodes CATKSWDCRIQSQYF.

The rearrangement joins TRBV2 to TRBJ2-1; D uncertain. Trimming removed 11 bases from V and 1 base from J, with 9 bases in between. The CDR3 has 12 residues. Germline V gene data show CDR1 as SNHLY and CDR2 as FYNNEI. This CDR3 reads CAGSASYNEQFF. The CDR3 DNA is TGTGCCGGAAGTGCATCCTACAATGAGCAGTTCTTC.

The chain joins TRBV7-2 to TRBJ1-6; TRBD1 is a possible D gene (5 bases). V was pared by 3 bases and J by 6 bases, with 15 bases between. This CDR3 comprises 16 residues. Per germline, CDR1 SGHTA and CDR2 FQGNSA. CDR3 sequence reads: CASSLGTALANSPLHF. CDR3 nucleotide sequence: TGTGCCAGCAGCTTGGGGACTGCCCTGGCTAATTCACCCCTCCACTTT.

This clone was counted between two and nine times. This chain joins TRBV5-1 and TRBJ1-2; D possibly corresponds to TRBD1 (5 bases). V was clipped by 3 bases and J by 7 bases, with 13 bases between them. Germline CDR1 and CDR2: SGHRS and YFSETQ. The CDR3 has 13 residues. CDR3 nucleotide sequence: TGCGCCAGCAGCTCGGAGGGGAGTTTTGGCTACACCTTC. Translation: CASSSEGSFGYTF.

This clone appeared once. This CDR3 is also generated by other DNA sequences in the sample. CDR3 DNA: TGTGCCACCAGCAGGGGACAGTTCTACGAGCAGTACTTC. Translating it yields CATSRGQFYEQYF. V and J are TRBV15 and TRBJ2-7, with 7 bases identical to TRBD1. Trimming at V came to 3 bases and at J to 3 bases, leaving 2 bases not matched to a gene. Germline V gene sequence: CDR1 LNHNV, CDR2 YYDKDF (reference sequence). This CDR3 is built from 13 residues.

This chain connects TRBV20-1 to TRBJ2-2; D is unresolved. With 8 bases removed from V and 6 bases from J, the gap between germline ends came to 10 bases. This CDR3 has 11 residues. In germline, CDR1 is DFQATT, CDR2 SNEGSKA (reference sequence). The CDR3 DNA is TGCAGTAGTCTAGGTCCCGGGGAGCTGTTTTTT. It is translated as CSSLGPGELFF.

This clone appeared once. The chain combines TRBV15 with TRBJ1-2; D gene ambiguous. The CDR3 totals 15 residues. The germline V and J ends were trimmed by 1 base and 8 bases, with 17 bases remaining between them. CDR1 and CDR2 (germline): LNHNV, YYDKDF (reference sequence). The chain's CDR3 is CATSRGSGIVQGYTF. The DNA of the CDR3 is TGTGCCACCAGCAGAGGATCTGGAATCGTACAGGGCTACACCTTC.

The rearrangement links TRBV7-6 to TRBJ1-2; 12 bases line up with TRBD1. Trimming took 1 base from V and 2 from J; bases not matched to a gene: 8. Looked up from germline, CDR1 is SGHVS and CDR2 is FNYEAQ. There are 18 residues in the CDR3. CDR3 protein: CASSLEGLGTGGNYGYTF. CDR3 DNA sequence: TGTGCCAGCAGCTTAGAGGGCCTCGGGACAGGGGGCAACTATGGCTACACCTTC.

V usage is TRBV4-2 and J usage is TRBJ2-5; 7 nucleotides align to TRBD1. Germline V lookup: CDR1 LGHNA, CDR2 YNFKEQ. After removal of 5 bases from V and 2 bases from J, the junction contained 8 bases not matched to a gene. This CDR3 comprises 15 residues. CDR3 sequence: CASSAGTASQETQYF. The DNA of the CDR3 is TGTGCCAGCAGCGCCGGGACAGCCTCTCAAGAGACCCAGTACTTC.

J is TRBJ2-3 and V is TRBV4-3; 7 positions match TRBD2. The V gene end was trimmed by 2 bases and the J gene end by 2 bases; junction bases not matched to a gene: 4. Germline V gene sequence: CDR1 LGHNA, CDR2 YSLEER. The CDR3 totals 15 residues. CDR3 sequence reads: CASSQQRGITDTQYF. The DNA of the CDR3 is TGCGCCAGCAGCCAACAGCGGGGAATCACAGATACGCAGTATTTT.

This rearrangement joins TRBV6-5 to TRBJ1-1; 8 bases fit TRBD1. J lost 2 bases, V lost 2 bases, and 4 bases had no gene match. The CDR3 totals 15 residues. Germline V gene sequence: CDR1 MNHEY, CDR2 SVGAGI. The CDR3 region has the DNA TGTGCCAGCAGTTACGCCGGGACAGGAAACACTGAAGCTTTCTTT. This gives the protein CASSYAGTGNTEAFF.

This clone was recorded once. CDR3 DNA sequence: TGTGCCAGCAGCTTAGACCGGGCAGCGGGGGTCTACGAGCAGTACTTC. Translation gives CASSLDRAAGVYEQYF. The rearrangement uses TRBV7-2 and TRBJ2-7, with 8 bases matching TRBD2. Germline V gene data show CDR1 as SGHTA and CDR2 as FQGNSA. The junction had 8 bases not matched to a gene; V was cut back by 1 base and J by 3 bases. CDR3 length: 16 residues.

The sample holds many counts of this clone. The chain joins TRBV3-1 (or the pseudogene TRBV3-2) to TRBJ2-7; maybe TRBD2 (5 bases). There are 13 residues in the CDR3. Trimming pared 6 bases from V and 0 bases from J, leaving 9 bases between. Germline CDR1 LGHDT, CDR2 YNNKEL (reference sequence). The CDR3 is CASRPGISYEQYF. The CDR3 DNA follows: TGTGCCAGCAGACCCGGGATCTCCTACGAGCAGTACTTC.

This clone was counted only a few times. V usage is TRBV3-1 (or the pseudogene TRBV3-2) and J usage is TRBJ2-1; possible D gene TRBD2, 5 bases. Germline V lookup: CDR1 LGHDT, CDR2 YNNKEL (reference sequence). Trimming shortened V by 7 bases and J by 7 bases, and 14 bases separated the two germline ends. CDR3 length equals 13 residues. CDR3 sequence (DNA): TGTGCCAGCACTCGAGAGGGATGGAATGAGCAGTTCTTC. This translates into CASTREGWNEQFF.

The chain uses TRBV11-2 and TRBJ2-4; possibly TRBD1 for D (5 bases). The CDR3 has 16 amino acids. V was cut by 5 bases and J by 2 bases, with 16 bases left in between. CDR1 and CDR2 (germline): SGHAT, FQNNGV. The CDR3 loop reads CASSLGQGRSKNIQYF. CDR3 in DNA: TGTGCCAGCAGCCTGGGGCAGGGCCGATCCAAAAACATTCAGTACTTC.

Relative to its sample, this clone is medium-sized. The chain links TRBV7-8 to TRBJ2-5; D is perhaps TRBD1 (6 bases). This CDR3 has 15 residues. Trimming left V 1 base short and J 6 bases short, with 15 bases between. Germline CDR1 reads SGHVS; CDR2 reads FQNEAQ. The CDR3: CASSLVWGPIKTQYF. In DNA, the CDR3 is TGTGCCAGCAGCTTAGTGTGGGGGCCCATCAAGACCCAGTACTTC.

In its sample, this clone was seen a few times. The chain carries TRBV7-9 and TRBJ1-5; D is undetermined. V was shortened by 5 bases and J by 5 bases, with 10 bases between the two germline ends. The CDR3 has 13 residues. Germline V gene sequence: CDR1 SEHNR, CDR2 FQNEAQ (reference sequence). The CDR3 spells CASSLGRDQPQHF. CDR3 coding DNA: TGTGCCAGCAGCCTCGGGCGGGATCAGCCCCAGCATTTT.